One and the same sample provided the 27 T cell receptor beta chains below, sequenced in a study. TCRdb used MiXCR to reprocess the RT-PCR reads, holding one entry per CDR3 protein. The sample includes about 680,000 distinct CDR3 sequences, around 14% of them seen just once. The sample taken for sequencing was memory CD4+ T cells from blood. The receptors derive from a female donor in good health, serving as a healthy control.

The chain combines TRBV20-1 with TRBJ2-4; 9 bases agree with TRBD1. The germline V gene encodes CDR1 DFQATT and CDR2 SNEGSKA (reference sequence). The J segment lost 0 bases and the V segment lost 6 bases, leaving 12 bases of the junction unmatched. This CDR3 is 17 amino acids long. The CDR3 sequence is CSARPGTGSIAKNIQYF. In DNA form, the CDR3 reads TGCAGTGCGAGGCCCGGGACAGGGAGTATAGCCAAAAACATTCAGTACTTC.

The sample holds many counts of this clonotype. This chain links TRBV7-3 with TRBJ2-3; D unresolved. The CDR3 contains 15 residues. Germline CDR1 SGHTA, CDR2 FQGTGA. The V end was cut by 5 bases, the J end by 1 base, with 13 bases between. The CDR3 region has the DNA TGTGCCAGCAGCCCCTCGGGCGACCGCACAGATACGCAGTATTTT. It codes for CASSPSGDRTDTQYF.

This clonotype was picked up a small number of times. The chain uses TRBV6-1 and TRBJ2-2; D is perhaps TRBD1 or TRBD2 (6 bases each). Germline V gene lookup returns CDR1 MNHNS and CDR2 SASEGT. V shed 6 bases and J shed 3 bases, with 29 bases lying between them. The CDR3 is made up of 20 amino acids. The CDR3 DNA sequence: TGTGCCAGCAGGGGGGGTAACTGGGTCGACAGGAGCCCTGACACCGGGGAGCTGTTTTTT. It encodes CASRGGNWVDRSPDTGELFF.

The gene calls are TRBV11-2 and TRBJ1-6, with D possibly TRBD1 on 6 matching bases. The length of the CDR3 is 15 residues. The germline V and J ends were trimmed by 8 bases and 7 bases, with 18 bases remaining between them. CDR1 and CDR2 from the germline V gene are SGHAT and FQNNGV. Here the CDR3 reads CASQATGQGNSPLHF. DNA for the CDR3: TGTGCCAGCCAGGCCACGGGGCAGGGGAATTCACCCCTCCACTTT.

This clonotype showed up many times. This rearrangement joins TRBV6-5 to TRBJ1-6; 12 bases are shared with TRBD1. The CDR3 is made up of 15 amino acids. The germline gives CDR1 MNHEY, CDR2 SVGAGI. J gave up 14 bases and V 1 base, and 6 bases lay outside the gene matches. The CDR3 nucleotides are TGTGCCAGCAGTTACTTGGGACAGGGGGCGACGGCCCTCCACTTT. Amino acids: CASSYLGQGATALHF.

This clonotype was detected a few times. V is TRBV13 and J is TRBJ1-2; D perhaps matches TRBD1 (5 bases). V lost 1 base and J 2 bases, leaving 8 bases between the germline ends. The germline V gene has CDR1 PRHDT and CDR2 FYEKMQ (reference sequence). The CDR3 has 14 residues. The CDR3 reads CASSLVGGNYGYTF. The CDR3 nucleotides read TGTGCCAGCAGCTTAGTCGGGGGAAACTATGGCTACACCTTC.

This clonotype has only a few counts. V and J are TRBV12-3 or TRBV12-4 and TRBJ1-3, with D unresolved. The length of the CDR3 is 15 residues. V lost 6 bases, J lost 4 bases, and 16 bases lay in between. The CDR3 nucleotides are TGTGCCAGCAGCACCCGACCGGTACGGGGAAACACCATATATTTT. It encodes CASSTRPVRGNTIYF.

The chain uses TRBV24-1 and TRBJ2-3; 9 bases line up with TRBD2. This CDR3 is 15 amino acids long. Germline V gene sequence: CDR1 KGHDR, CDR2 SFDVKD. The V gene end was trimmed by 7 bases and the J gene end by 6 bases; junction bases not matched to a gene: 10. This CDR3 is CATSQREALRDTQYF. The CDR3 DNA reads as TGTGCCACCAGCCAGCGGGAGGCCCTGCGGGATACGCAGTATTTT.

This clonotype has more than one count but fewer than ten. This chain links TRBV18 with TRBJ2-1; TRBD2 matches 7 bases. The V gene's germline CDR1 is KGHSH and CDR2 LQKENI. The J segment lost 6 bases and the V segment lost 3 bases, leaving 11 bases of the junction unmatched. The CDR3 contains 16 residues. CDR3 DNA sequence: TGTGCCAGCTCACCTCTTCTCAGCGGGAACGGCAATGAGCAGTTCTTC. This encodes CASSPLLSGNGNEQFF.

Only a few counts were recorded for this clonotype. The chain has TRBV9 and TRBJ1-4; D is possibly TRBD1 (5 bases). Germline CDR1 and CDR2: SGDLS and YYNGEE. V lost 2 bases and J lost 2, with 10 bases in between. The CDR3 has 15 amino acids. The CDR3 DNA reads TGTGCCAGCAGCGTCCTAGGGGCTACTAATGAAAAACTGTTTTTT. It translates to CASSVLGATNEKLFF.

The chain couples TRBV20-1 to TRBJ2-1, with D uncertain. This CDR3 contains 13 residues. Germline V gene lookup returns CDR1 DFQATT and CDR2 SNEGSKA (reference sequence). The V end was cut by 5 bases, the J end by 3 bases, with 11 bases between. The CDR3 DNA sequence: TGCAGTGCTGGAAGGACGGTCTACAATGAGCAGTTCTTC. Its protein product is CSAGRTVYNEQFF.

The chain recombines TRBV7-3 with TRBJ2-3; 11 nucleotides line up with TRBD1. This CDR3 region has 19 residues. CDR1 is SGHTA and CDR2 is FQGTGA in the germline V gene. The V segment lost 4 bases and the J segment 2 bases; nucleotides outside the gene matches: 14. The CDR3 DNA reads as TGTGCCAGCAGCTCGGACAGGGGGCGCATTGGGGTGGCCACAGATACGCAGTATTTT. Translated: CASSSDRGRIGVATDTQYF.

This clonotype came up a few times. This sequence joins TRBV2 and TRBJ2-5; a possible D gene is TRBD1 (6 bases). CDR3 size: 13 residues. Trimming shortened V by 7 bases and J by 3 bases, and 12 bases separated the two germline ends. Germline values: CDR1 SNHLY, CDR2 FYNNEI. CDR3 coding DNA: TGTGCCAGCATTTTACAGGGAGAAGAGACCCAGTACTTC. It encodes CASILQGEETQYF.

This clonotype was observed at least ten times. In DNA form, the CDR3 reads TGTGCCAGCAGGGCCAGCATGAACACTGAAGCTTTCTTT. Translating gives CASRASMNTEAFF. The chain recombines TRBV25-1 with TRBJ1-1; D is unresolved. Trimming removed 6 bases from V and 0 bases from J, with 8 bases in between. Germline V gene lookup returns CDR1 MGHDK and CDR2 SYGVNS. The CDR3 consists of 13 residues.

There are many counts of this clonotype. The J gene is TRBJ2-6, the V gene TRBV7-3, with D possibly TRBD1 on 5 matching bases. The germline V and J ends were trimmed by 5 bases and 0 bases, with 14 bases remaining between them. The germline V gene encodes CDR1 SGHTA and CDR2 FQGTGA. This CDR3 spans 17 amino acids. The CDR3 DNA reads as TGTGCCAGCAGCCCCTTACAGGCTAGCTCTGGGGCCAACGTCCTGACTTTC. It codes for CASSPLQASSGANVLTF.

The chain links TRBV5-1 to TRBJ2-1; 12 bases agree with TRBD2. The CDR3 loop spans 17 amino acids. Germline values: CDR1 SGHRS, CDR2 YFSETQ. Trimming removed 0 bases from V and 6 bases from J; junction bases left unmatched: 7. CDR3 in DNA: TGCGCCAGCAGCTTGGGGCCTAGCGGGGGGGCGTTCAATGAGCAGTTCTTC. It translates to CASSLGPSGGAFNEQFF.

In its sample, this clonotype was seen a few times. V gene TRBV14 combines with J gene TRBJ1-1; a possible D gene is TRBD1 (5 bases). The CDR3 has 14 amino acids. The germline V gene encodes CDR1 SGHDN and CDR2 FVKESK. V lost 1 base to trimming and J lost 5 bases, with 11 bases between them. CDR3 DNA: TGTGCCAGCAGCCAAGCTGAGGGGCCAACTGAAGCTTTCTTT. It codes for CASSQAEGPTEAFF.

The CDR3 bases are TGTGCCACCAGTGATTTGCGATGGGGGGGCCTAGCGAACACCGGGGAGCTGTTTTTT. Its translation is CATSDLRWGGLANTGELFF. This rearrangement joins TRBV24-1 to TRBJ2-2, with a tentative D call TRBD2 (7 bases). The CDR3 contains 19 residues. V lost 0 bases to trimming and J lost 0 bases, with 16 bases between them. Germline values: CDR1 KGHDR, CDR2 SFDVKD.

This chain joins TRBV9 and TRBJ2-5, with 10 bases matching TRBD2. Germline trimming cut 2 bases from V and 5 bases from J; bases unmatched to any gene: 9. The CDR3 spans 16 residues. CDR1 is SGDLS and CDR2 is YYNGEE in the germline V gene. This CDR3 reads CASSVITSGTGETQYF. The CDR3 DNA sequence: TGTGCCAGCAGCGTGATCACTAGCGGGACGGGGGAGACCCAGTACTTC.

This clonotype was observed a handful of times. The gene calls are TRBV6-1 and TRBJ1-2; D is undetermined. This CDR3 has 14 residues. V was clipped by 8 bases and J by 4 bases, with 17 bases between them. In germline, CDR1 is MNHNS, CDR2 SASEGT. The DNA for the CDR3 is TGTGCCAGCGTTCCTGTAAACCGAGGCTATGGCTACACCTTC. Translated, it gives CASVPVNRGYGYTF.

V gene TRBV2 combines with J gene TRBJ1-5; D not resolved. Trimming removed 3 bases at V and 6 bases at J, with 15 bases between. Germline CDR1 and CDR2: SNHLY and FYNNEI. This CDR3 is built from 15 residues. In DNA, the CDR3 is TGTGCCAGCAGTGATTCGACTCAAGGCAGTCAGCCCCAGCATTTT. It yields the protein CASSDSTQGSQPQHF.

This clonotype has just a few counts. The CDR3 spells CASSYYTGQQFF. The CDR3 DNA is TGTGCCAGCAGCTACTATACAGGGCAGCAGTTCTTC. This chain uses TRBV12-3 or TRBV12-4 with TRBJ2-1; D possibly corresponds to TRBD1 (6 bases). This CDR3 contains 12 residues. V was shortened by 6 bases and J by 11 bases, with 14 bases between the two germline ends.

There are a few counts of this clonotype. The chain recombines TRBV10-3 with TRBJ2-7; D is perhaps TRBD1 or TRBD2 (5 bases each). Trimming removed 2 bases from V and 0 bases from J, with 11 bases in between. CDR1 is ENHRY, CDR2 SYGVKD, per germline. The CDR3 has 15 residues. In DNA, the CDR3 is TGTGCCATCAGTGAGCGTCCAGGGAGCTCCTACGAGCAGTACTTC. Translating it yields CAISERPGSSYEQYF.

In its sample, this clonotype was seen many times. The J gene is TRBJ2-1, the V gene TRBV10-3; 10 positions match TRBD1. The CDR3 contains 15 residues. The junction had 8 bases not matched to a gene; V was cut back by 3 bases and J by 9 bases. The germline CDR1 and CDR2 sequences are ENHRY and SYGVKD. The CDR3 bases are TGTGCCATCAGTGACTTCGTGACAGGGGGCGGTGAGCAGTTCTTC. Protein sequence: CAISDFVTGGGEQFF.

The gene calls are TRBV29-1 and TRBJ2-2, with TRBD2 matching 7 bases. V trimming: 7 bases; J trimming: 3 bases; junction bases outside the gene matches: 8. Per germline, CDR1 SQVTM and CDR2 ANQGSEA. The CDR3 length is 14 residues. CDR3 DNA sequence: TGCAGCGCTTCTCAGAGCGGGGACACCGGGGAGCTGTTTTTT. This translates into CSASQSGDTGELFF.

The CDR3 region is CASSFLRQAQGTDTQYF. The CDR3 DNA sequence: TGTGCCAGCAGTTTCTTACGGCAAGCCCAAGGCACAGATACGCAGTATTTT. The chain has TRBV12-3 or TRBV12-4 and TRBJ2-3; D call uncertain. Trimming left V 3 bases short and J 1 base short, with 17 bases between. This CDR3 region has 17 residues.

The genes are TRBV5-6 and TRBJ2-2; D might be TRBD2 (5 bases). The CDR3 consists of 14 residues. Trimming took off 0 bases at V and 5 bases at J, with 8 bases between the two ends. Per germline, CDR1 SGHDT and CDR2 YYEEEE. The DNA of the CDR3 is TGTGCCAGCAGCTTGGGTAGCGTTACCGGGGAGCTGTTTTTT. Translating gives CASSLGSVTGELFF.